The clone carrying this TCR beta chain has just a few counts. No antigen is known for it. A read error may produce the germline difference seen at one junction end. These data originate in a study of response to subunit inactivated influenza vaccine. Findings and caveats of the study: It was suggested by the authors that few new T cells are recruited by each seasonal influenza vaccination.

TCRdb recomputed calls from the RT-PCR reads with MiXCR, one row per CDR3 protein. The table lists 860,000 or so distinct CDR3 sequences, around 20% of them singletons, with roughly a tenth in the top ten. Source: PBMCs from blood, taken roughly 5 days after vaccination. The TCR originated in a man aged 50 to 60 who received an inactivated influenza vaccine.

The CDR3 here is CASSQEPGTSGSF. CDR3 DNA sequence: TGCGCCAGCAGCCAAGAACCCGGGACTAGCGGGAGTTTC. J is TRBJ2-1 and V is TRBV5-1; 14 bases are a match to TRBD2. The length of the CDR3 is 13 residues. The V gene's germline CDR1 is SGHRS and CDR2 YFSETQ.